The 10 T cell receptor beta chains reported below all come from one sample, sequenced in a study of metastatic and nonmetastatic thyroid tumors. All patients reached thyroid surgery having received no treatment beforehand. TCRdb re-called the PCR reads via MiXCR. Of around 34,000 clones in the sample, about 17% were seen once. The sequenced sample consisted of blood. The receptors come from a female donor with papillary thyroid cancer or a benign thyroid nodule (not recorded which). Some clones in this sample may be carry-over from other donors' samples.

This clone came up many times. The chain combines TRBV7-9 with TRBJ2-5; 7 bases fit TRBD1. The germline V gene encodes CDR1 SEHNR and CDR2 FQNEAQ (reference sequence). The CDR3 extends over 15 amino acids. The junction had 12 bases not matched to a gene; V was cut back by 6 bases and J by 5 bases. The CDR3 DNA follows: TGTGCCAGCAGGTTGGGTACAGGGGTAATGGAGACCCAGTACTTC. This encodes CASRLGTGVMETQYF.

The chain recombines TRBV6-1 with TRBJ1-1; D ambiguous. The CDR3 covers 14 residues. Germline V gives CDR1 MNHNS, CDR2 SASEGT. V lost 4 bases to trimming and J lost 2 bases, with 11 bases between them. The CDR3 reads CASSVIATNTEAFF. Here the CDR3 DNA reads TGTGCCAGCAGTGTAATTGCGACCAACACTGAAGCTTTCTTT.

With respect to this clone: A read error may produce the germline difference seen at one junction end. The chain carries TRBV12-3 or TRBV12-4 and TRBJ1-6; D is undetermined. The CDR3 loop spans 14 amino acids. The CDR3 DNA reads TGTGCCAGCAGTTTATCATCGGGGAATTCGCCCCTCCACTTT. This encodes CASSLSSGNSPLHF.

This clone was counted many times. Here the CDR3 DNA reads TGTGCCAGCAGTTCTCAGATTAACTATGGCTACACCTTC. Translation gives CASSSQINYGYTF. The V call is TRBV7-2, the J call TRBJ1-2; D gene unclear. Germline CDR1 SGHTA, CDR2 FQGNSA. V shed 6 bases and J shed 1 base, with 9 bases lying between them. The CDR3 length is 13 residues.

By sample fraction, this clone is medium-sized. The rearrangement uses TRBV7-9 and TRBJ1-2, with D possibly TRBD1 on 5 matching bases. Trimming shortened V by 3 bases and J by 3 bases, and 8 bases separated the two germline ends. CDR1 and CDR2 (germline): SEHNR, FQNEAQ (reference sequence). CDR3 length equals 13 residues. The CDR3 protein is CASSLGVDYGYTF. The CDR3 DNA follows: TGTGCCAGCAGCTTGGGGGTGGACTATGGCTACACCTTC. Variable domain in full (rest from reference TRBV7-9 and TRBJ1-2): DTGVSQNPRHKITKRGQNVTFRCDPISEHNRLYWYRQTLGQGPEFLTYFQNEAQLEKSRLLSDRFSAERPKGSFSTLEIQRTEQGDSAMYLCASSLGVDYGYTFGSGTRLTVV.

The sample holds many counts of this clone. The V and J genes are TRBV11-2 and TRBJ2-3; D unclear. V was clipped by 3 bases and J by 1 base, with 11 bases between them. The CDR3 has 15 amino acids. Germline loops: CDR1 SGHAT, CDR2 FQNNGV. In DNA form, the CDR3 reads TGTGCCAGCAGCTTTTACGCTGGGGGCACAGATACGCAGTATTTT. This codes for CASSFYAGGTDTQYF.

The sample holds many counts of this clone. The chain joins TRBV4-2 to TRBJ2-1, with D possibly being TRBD2 (5 bases). Trimming left V 0 bases short and J 7 bases short, with 10 bases between. The CDR3 covers 14 residues. Germline CDR1 and CDR2: LGHNA and YNFKEQ. The DNA for the CDR3 is TGTGCCAGCAGCCAAGATGACAAGCGGAATGAGCAGTTCTTC. This gives the protein CASSQDDKRNEQFF.

This clone was detected ten times or more. The genes are TRBV5-4 and TRBJ2-7; D is perhaps TRBD2 (6 bases). V was shortened by 2 bases and J by 0 bases, with 12 bases between the two germline ends. This CDR3 has 15 residues. Germline CDR1 reads SGHNT; CDR2 reads YYREEE (reference sequence). CDR3 DNA sequence: TGTGCCAGCAGCTTTGGCTACGGGAGCTCCTACGAGCAGTACTTC. Translating gives CASSFGYGSSYEQYF.

This clone was detected many times. V is TRBV5-5 and J is TRBJ2-7, with TRBD2 matching over 11 bases. CDR3 length: 16 amino acids. The V gene end was trimmed by 4 bases and the J gene end by 4 bases; junction bases not matched to a gene: 10. Germline CDR1 reads SGHKS; CDR2 reads YYEKEE (reference sequence). CDR3 in DNA: TGTGCCAGCAGCCGCTTACCCGGGACTAGCGGTTACGAGCAGTACTTC. This translates into CASSRLPGTSGYEQYF.

This clone was recorded many times. The chain is built from TRBV28 and TRBJ2-1, with 13 bases lining up with TRBD2. Germline V gene lookup returns CDR1 MDHEN and CDR2 SYDVKM. The CDR3 runs 19 residues. Trimming took 6 bases from V and 9 from J; bases not matched to a gene: 20. The CDR3 region has the DNA TGTGCCAGCAGGGGGGAGGGAACTAGCGGGAGGGCCAAGCGTGGTGAGCAGTTCTTC. It encodes CASRGEGTSGRAKRGEQFF.